The clone carrying this T cell receptor (beta chain) was seen a few times. This sample stems from a study of blood T cells in healthy people across ages. The authors ran a second PCR of about 6 to 11 cycles using a sample-barcoded 5' primer and a J-beta primer mix. Via MiXCR, TCRdb re-called the 5' RACE reads, giving one row per CDR3 protein. The sample yields around 1.5 million distinct CDR3 sequences, approximately 60% seen once. Germline V gene data show CDR1 as SGDLS and CDR2 as YYNGEE. CDR3 length equals 14 residues. Trimming took off 0 bases at V and 5 bases at J, with 12 bases between the two ends.

The rearrangement joins TRBV9 to TRBJ2-7; D remains unclear. The sample was blood. The receptor was derived from a young man in good health. CDR3 residues: CASSVEGSSNEQYF. In nucleotides, the CDR3 is TGTGCCAGCAGCGTAGAAGGGTCCTCTAACGAGCAGTACTTC.